This is a list of T cell receptor beta chains from one sample in a study of shared T cell receptors in the human thymus. Clones were read by immunoSEQ multiplex PCR, and TCRdb kept only the in-frame ones, dropping some. The data show roughly 660,000 clones, roughly 90% seen once. The same specimen was also included in a second study, on human thymus T cells.

Sample: thymocytes. The receptors shown here come from a boy in the first two years of life with a congenital heart defect. Both conserved end residues are part of each CDR3. Each record gives: D gene, clone size, J gene, V gene, CDR3 protein, CDR3 DNA. A D gene is named only where the DNA matches it firmly. Size is stated for part of the rows, as once, few or many counts, or as a class when the clone is expanded.

>TRBD1|.|TRBJ2-1|TRBV11-2
CASSFRDRFPLGYNEQFF
TGTGCCAGCAGCTTTCGGGACAGGTTCCCCTTGGGCTACAATGAGCAGTTCTTC
>TRBD2|.|TRBJ2-7|TRBV5-1
CASTKGTSGSYEQYF
TGCGCCAGCACCAAGGGGACTAGCGGTTCCTACGAGCAGTACTTC
>.|.|TRBJ1-1|TRBV28
CASSLSLRQDPLNTEAFF
TGTGCCAGCAGTTTATCCCTTAGACAGGACCCGTTGAACACTGAAGCTTTCTTT
>.|few|TRBJ2-1|TRBV4-3
CASSQDVAHPGEQFF
TGCGCCAGCAGCCAAGACGTGGCGCACCCGGGAGAACAGTTCTTC
>TRBD1|.|TRBJ1-2|TRBV2
CASSHLNYRGINYGYTF
TGTGCCAGCAGTCATCTAAACTACAGGGGAATAAACTATGGCTACACCTTC
>TRBD2|.|TRBJ2-5|TRBV7-2
CASSLSGGRGVGETQYF
TGTGCCAGCAGCTTATCGGGGGGAAGGGGTGTTGGAGAGACCCAGTACTTC
>.|.|TRBJ2-7|TRBV30
CAWIGGDGQYF
TGTGCCTGGATCGGCGGGGATGGGCAGTACTTC
>TRBD1|.|TRBJ1-3|TRBV30
CACGQAGGNTIYF
TGTGCCTGCGGACAGGCAGGAGGAAACACCATATATTTT
>.|.|TRBJ2-7|TRBV7-3
CASSLRARRSPDEQYF
TGTGCCAGCAGCCTCCGAGCTAGGAGATCCCCTGACGAGCAGTACTTC
>TRBD1|.|TRBJ2-7|TRBV29-1
CSVGGRDRDPYEQYF
TGCAGCGTGGGGGGGCGGGACAGGGACCCCTACGAGCAGTACTTC
>TRBD2|.|TRBJ2-1|TRBV7-9
CASSTQPTSGRAGGNEQFF
TGTGCCAGCAGCACACAACCCACTAGCGGGAGGGCCGGGGGCAATGAGCAGTTCTTC
>.|few|TRBJ1-3|TRBV6-5
CASGQLSSGNTIYF
TGTGCCAGCGGACAGTTGAGCTCTGGAAACACCATATATTTT
>TRBD1|.|TRBJ2-7|TRBV18
CASSPIGTGTYEQYF
TGTGCCAGCTCACCAATAGGGACAGGGACCTACGAGCAGTACTTC
>TRBD1|.|TRBJ1-4|TRBV9
CASSPPGQGNEKLFF
TGTGCCAGCAGCCCACCGGGACAGGGGAACGAAAAACTGTTTTTT
>TRBD2|.|TRBJ2-7|TRBV28
CASSLSHQRVAGFDEQYF
TGTGCCAGCAGTTTATCCCACCAAAGGGTAGCGGGATTCGACGAGCAGTACTTC
>.|.|TRBJ1-3|TRBV5-6
CASSLLRKGTIYF
TGTGCCAGCAGCTTGCTGAGGAAGGGGACCATATATTTT
>.|.|TRBJ2-1|TRBV28
CASRRTVPEQFF
TGTGCCAGCAGGCGAACCGTACCTGAGCAGTTCTTC
>.|few|TRBJ1-4|TRBV18
CASSPAGDTTNEKLFF
TGTGCCAGCTCACCTGCGGGGGACACAACTAATGAAAAACTGTTTTTT
>.|.|TRBJ2-3|TRBV27
CASCQGPCTDTQYF
TGTGCCAGCTGCCAGGGTCCGTGCACAGATACGCAGTATTTT
>TRBD2|.|TRBJ2-3|TRBV7-2
CASSLEGASGRGWIDTQYF
TGTGCCAGCAGCTTAGAAGGGGCTAGCGGGAGGGGGTGGATAGATACGCAGTATTTT
>.|.|TRBJ1-5|TRBV6-1
CATMGRAQHF
TGTGCCACTATGGGGAGGGCCCAGCATTTT
>.|.|TRBJ2-2|TRBV10-1
CASSESETEERTGELFF
TGCGCCAGCAGTGAGTCAGAAACGGAGGAGCGAACCGGGGAGCTGTTTTTT
>TRBD1|.|TRBJ2-2|TRBV7-6
CASRGQGANTGELFF
TGTGCCAGCAGGGGACAGGGGGCGAACACCGGGGAGCTGTTTTTT
>TRBD1|.|TRBJ1-3|TRBV19
CASSTQGAFGNTIYF
TGTGCCAGTAGTACCCAGGGGGCCTTCGGAAACACCATATATTTT
>TRBD1|.|TRBJ2-7|TRBV12-5
CASGLLIGQGSSTVPYEQYF
TGTGCTAGTGGTTTGCTCATCGGACAGGGGTCGAGTACTGTCCCCTACGAGCAGTACTTC
>.|.|TRBJ1-1|TRBV27
CASSARPKLGAGGSMNTEAFF
TGTGCCAGCAGTGCCCGCCCGAAATTGGGGGCCGGGGGGTCCATGAACACTGAAGCTTTCTTT
>TRBD2|.|TRBJ2-1|TRBV7-9
CASSLGTGTSGTNEQFF
TGTGCCAGCAGCTTAGGGACCGGGACTAGCGGGACTAATGAGCAGTTCTTC
>TRBD1|once|TRBJ2-1|TRBV4-3
CASSQVDRASYNEQFF
TGCGCCAGCAGCCAAGTAGACAGGGCAAGCTACAATGAGCAGTTCTTC
>.|.|TRBJ1-4|TRBV25-1
CASSDQELAWEKLFF
TGTGCCAGCAGTGACCAGGAACTAGCGTGGGAAAAACTGTTTTTT
>.|once|TRBJ2-3|TRBV7-2
CASSPGFSTDTQYF
TGTGCCAGCAGCCCAGGATTTAGCACAGATACGCAGTATTTT
>.|.|TRBJ2-1|TRBV20-1
CSALGGNEQFF
TGCAGTGCCCTGGGGGGAAATGAGCAGTTCTTC
>.|.|TRBJ1-2|TRBV14
CASSQNSEGYTF
TGTGCCAGCAGCCAAAACTCTGAGGGCTACACCTTC
>TRBD1|.|TRBJ1-3|TRBV2
CASSEGNRGTGNTIYF
TGTGCCAGCAGTGAGGGAAACAGGGGAACTGGAAACACCATATATTTT
>.|.|TRBJ2-1|TRBV5-1
CASSLPAGLGHEQFF
TGCGCCAGCAGCTTACCCGCAGGGTTGGGCCATGAGCAGTTCTTC
>.|.|TRBJ2-3|TRBV11-2
CASTKLLGLSSTDTQYF
TGTGCCAGCACTAAACTCCTTGGGCTGTCTAGCACAGATACGCAGTATTTT
>TRBD2|few|TRBJ2-1|TRBV27
CASSLKRENINEQFF
TGTGCCAGCAGTTTAAAGCGGGAGAACATCAATGAGCAGTTCTTC
>TRBD1|.|TRBJ2-7|TRBV6-5
CASSWETGNEQYF
TGTGCCAGCAGTTGGGAGACAGGGAACGAGCAGTACTTC
>.|.|TRBJ2-3|TRBV6-5
CASSPRGDSTQYF
TGTGCCAGCAGCCCCAGGGGAGATAGTACGCAGTATTTT
>TRBD2|.|TRBJ2-4|TRBV19
CASSMRQAGGPTLPLAKNIQYF
TGTGCCAGTAGTATGCGACAGGCGGGAGGGCCGACTCTTCCACTAGCCAAAAACATTCAGTACTTC
>.|.|TRBJ2-7|TRBV19
CASSIGRDTIYEQYF
TGTGCCAGTAGTATAGGTAGGGACACCATCTACGAGCAGTACTTC